These 14 T cell receptor beta chains came from one sample sequenced in a study of shared clonotypes between healthy human individuals. Repertoires were generated with immunoSEQ multiplex PCR, while TCRdb's copy carries only in-frame clones and drops some. Of hundreds of thousands of clones in the sample, roughly 91% are singletons; the top ten hold around 15%. The sample taken for sequencing was memory CD8+ T cells sorted from blood. Documented subset: CD45RO+ cells pooled with CCR7-negative TemRA cells. The receptors shown here come from a man between 18 and 35 years old in good health.

The V and J genes are TRBV5-6 and TRBJ2-1; TRBD2 agrees at 10 bases. Germline assignment: CDR1 SGHDT and CDR2 YYEEEE. V dropped 4 bases and J dropped 4; count of bases not matched to a gene: 8. The CDR3 totals 16 residues. The CDR3 spells CASSELLAGNYNEQFF. The DNA for the CDR3 is TGTGCCAGCAGCGAACTACTAGCGGGAAATTACAATGAGCAGTTCTTC. Filled out from reference TRBV5-6 and TRBJ2-1, the complete variable domain reads DAGVTQSPTHLIKTRGQQVTLRCSPKSGHDTVSWYQQALGQGPQFIFQYYEEEERQRGNFPDRFSGHQFPNYSSELNVNALLLGDSALYLCASSELLAGNYNEQFFGPGTRLTVL.

The rearrangement joins TRBV18 to TRBJ1-3; weak D call: TRBD1 (6 bases). This CDR3 comprises 15 residues. Germline V gene sequence: CDR1 KGHSH, CDR2 LQKENI. V was pared by 6 bases and J by 1 base, with 13 bases between. The CDR3 DNA follows: TGTGCCAGCTCCCTCATACAGGGTTCTGGAAACACCATATATTTT. The encoded protein is CASSLIQGSGNTIYF.

The rearrangement links TRBV5-4 to TRBJ1-2, with 9 positions matching TRBD1. V gave up 4 bases and J gave up 2 bases; unmatched junction bases: 3. The CDR3 has 14 amino acids. Germline-derived CDR1 and CDR2 are SGHNT and YYREEE (reference sequence). The CDR3 bases are TGTGCCAGCAGCCCGGGACAGGGCAACTATGGCTACACCTTC. Translation gives CASSPGQGNYGYTF.

The rearrangement uses TRBV7-9 and TRBJ2-7; D may be TRBD1 (5 bases). Per the germline V gene, CDR1 is SEHNR and CDR2 is FQNEAQ (reference sequence). V was shortened by 2 bases and J by 12 bases, with 29 bases between the two germline ends. CDR3 size: 17 residues. The CDR3 region is CASSLSFGLGRANGLYF. DNA for the CDR3: TGTGCCAGCAGCTTAAGTTTCGGGTTGGGCAGGGCCAATGGGCTGTACTTC.

This sequence joins TRBV2 and TRBJ2-7; D is possibly TRBD1 or TRBD2 (5 bases each). CDR1 SNHLY and CDR2 FYNNEI come from the germline V gene. The V end was cut by 4 bases, the J end by 1 base, with 11 bases between. The CDR3 extends over 14 amino acids. Here the CDR3 DNA reads TGTGCCAGCAGTGCCGGGACGGAGTCCTACGAGCAGTACTTC. Protein sequence: CASSAGTESYEQYF.

The chain uses TRBV9 and TRBJ2-7; TRBD2 aligns across 11 bases. The CDR3 extends over 15 amino acids. Germline V gene sequence: CDR1 SGDLS, CDR2 YYNGEE. V was pared by 4 bases and J by 1 base, with 4 bases of the junction left unmatched. The CDR3 nucleotides read TGTGCCAGCAGCCAAGGGACTAGCGGTTCCTACGAGCAGTACTTC. It encodes CASSQGTSGSYEQYF. Complete variable domain (other parts from reference TRBV9 and TRBJ2-7): DSGVTQTPKHLITATGQRVTLRCSPRSGDLSVYWYQQSLDQGLQFLIQYYNGEERAKGNILERFSAQQFPDLHSELNLSSLELGDSALYFCASSQGTSGSYEQYFGPGTRLTVT.

The chain links TRBV6-6 to TRBJ2-1; perhaps TRBD2 as D (5 bases). Germline V gives CDR1 MNHNY, CDR2 SVGAGI (reference sequence). This CDR3 comprises 16 residues. Trimming shortened V by 5 bases and J by 0 bases, and 14 bases separated the two germline ends. CDR3 residues: CASSTGLAYSYNEQFF. The CDR3 DNA reads as TGTGCCAGCAGTACCGGACTGGCATACTCCTACAATGAGCAGTTCTTC.

The chain joins TRBV27 to TRBJ1-1, with TRBD1 matching over 7 bases. The J segment lost 6 bases and the V segment lost 5 bases, leaving 12 bases of the junction unmatched. This CDR3 is 15 amino acids long. CDR1 and CDR2 (germline): MNHEY, SMNVEV (reference sequence). The CDR3 loop reads CASSLLQGRMAEAFF. The CDR3 DNA follows: TGTGCCAGCAGTCTACTACAGGGGCGGATGGCTGAAGCTTTCTTT.

The chain joins TRBV4-1 to TRBJ1-1; D remains unclear. The CDR3 runs 14 residues. From germline, CDR1 is MGHRA and CDR2 YSYEKL. Trimming left V 4 bases short and J 0 bases short, with 9 bases between. The CDR3 reads CASSLWTVNTEAFF. The CDR3 region has the DNA TGCGCCAGCAGCCTTTGGACGGTGAACACTGAAGCTTTCTTT.

The rearrangement uses TRBV4-3 and TRBJ2-1; D is perhaps TRBD1 or TRBD2 (7 bases each). V lost 4 bases, J lost 8 bases, and 24 bases lay in between. Germline CDR1 reads LGHNA; CDR2 reads YSLEER. CDR3 length: 17 amino acids. Here the CDR3 DNA reads TGCGCCAGCAGCCCCTGGGGAGGGGGCTATGAGAGCGATGAGCAGTTCTTC. This encodes CASSPWGGGYESDEQFF.

The V call is TRBV19, the J call TRBJ1-4; D is perhaps TRBD1 (5 bases). Germline V lookup: CDR1 LNHDA, CDR2 SQIVND (reference sequence). V was shortened by 1 base and J by 5 bases, with 5 bases between the two germline ends. This CDR3 spans 13 amino acids. CDR3 region: CASSIGQNEKLFF. The CDR3 DNA sequence: TGTGCCAGTAGTATAGGACAGAATGAAAAACTGTTTTTT.

V usage is TRBV2 and J usage is TRBJ1-6, with D possibly being TRBD1 (5 bases). Trimming stripped 3 bases from V and 9 bases from J, with 12 bases between. Germline V lookup: CDR1 SNHLY, CDR2 FYNNEI. The CDR3 runs to 14 residues. The DNA of the CDR3 is TGTGCCAGCAGTGAGGTTGGGGCAAGTTCACCCCTCCACTTT. Its protein product is CASSEVGASSPLHF.

Worth noting for this clone: Within the sample, other DNA sequences also encode this same CDR3. The V and J genes are TRBV27 and TRBJ1-1; D not resolved. Germline CDR1 reads MNHEY; CDR2 reads SMNVEV (reference sequence). Between the trimmed V and J ends, which lost 5 bases and 0 bases, there was a span of 7 bases. The CDR3 contains 13 residues. This CDR3 is CASSLSVNTEAFF. The DNA of the CDR3 is TGTGCCAGCAGTCTCTCAGTGAACACTGAAGCTTTCTTT.

The CDR3 DNA reads as TGCGCCAGCAGCCCCCGGACAGGGAAGGCCTATGGCTACACCTTC. Translation: CASSPRTGKAYGYTF. This chain uses TRBV5-1 with TRBJ1-2, with 8 bases fitting TRBD1. The CDR3 is 15 residues long. Germline assignment: CDR1 SGHRS and CDR2 YFSETQ. The V segment lost 4 bases and the J segment 4 bases; nucleotides outside the gene matches: 9.